This entry lists 23 T cell receptor beta chains sequenced from one sample in a study of T-cell reconstitution after alpha-beta-depleted transplantation in children. Molecular barcoding with unique molecular identifiers was used for the TCRbeta library. One entry per CDR3 protein results from TCRdb running MiXCR on the PCR reads. Counted here are a few hundred thousand distinct CDR3 sequences, about 16% occurring once; the ten biggest clones make up roughly 29%. This specimen was PBMCs, mostly from graft donor cells, taken 360 days after TCRalphabeta/CD19-depleted stem cell transplant. Receptors were obtained from a boy under three years old who had a stem cell transplant for Wiskott-Aldrich syndrome, so the T cells may come from the graft donor.

V gene TRBV7-2 combines with J gene TRBJ1-1; D not certain. CDR1 is SGHTA, CDR2 FQGNSA, per germline. The CDR3 contains 14 residues. V lost 5 bases and J lost 1, with 11 bases in between. The DNA of the CDR3 is TGTGCCAGCAGCCCGGACCCTAGGAACACTGAAGCTTTCTTT. As protein: CASSPDPRNTEAFF.

The rearrangement joins TRBV10-1 to TRBJ2-1, with D unclear. Germline CDR1 reads WNHNN; CDR2 reads SYGVQD (reference sequence). This CDR3 has 14 amino acids. Trimming cost V 8 bases and J 0 bases, with 11 bases left between them. CDR3 sequence: CASSEFHSYNEQFF. Here the CDR3 DNA reads TGCGCCAGCTCTGAATTTCACTCCTACAATGAGCAGTTCTTC.

The CDR3 DNA follows: TGTGCCAGCAGCTTAGCCGGTAGTTCCCGAGTGGAGACCCAGTACTTC. Its protein product is CASSLAGSSRVETQYF. The chain couples TRBV11-3 to TRBJ2-5; D is undetermined. Germline V gene lookup returns CDR1 SGHNT and CDR2 YENEEA. V was pared by 1 base and J by 5 bases, with 17 bases between. There are 16 residues in the CDR3.

This clonotype was detected a few times. The J gene is TRBJ2-2, the V gene TRBV10-3, with D perhaps assigned TRBD1 or TRBD2 (5 bases each). The CDR3 runs to 16 residues. Trimming took 5 bases from V and 1 from J, leaving 14 bases between them. Germline CDR1 reads ENHRY; CDR2 reads SYGVKD. The CDR3 region has the DNA TGTGCCATCAGTAACACCGGGACGGTGAACACCGGGGAGCTGTTTTTT. Encoded protein: CAISNTGTVNTGELFF.

This rearrangement joins TRBV4-1 to TRBJ1-2; no clear D gene. CDR1 and CDR2 (germline): MGHRA, YSYEKL. V shed 5 bases and J shed 6 bases, with 10 bases lying between them. The CDR3 has 12 amino acids. The CDR3 sequence is CASSSVVDGYTF. The CDR3 nucleotides read TGCGCCAGCAGCTCCGTTGTGGATGGCTACACCTTC.

This clonotype turned up a few times. This chain links TRBV7-8 with TRBJ2-1; unclear D gene. V was clipped by 5 bases and J by 3 bases, with 17 bases between them. The CDR3 is 16 amino acids. CDR1 is SGHVS, CDR2 FQNEAQ, per germline. The chain's CDR3 is CASSLVQRLNYNEQFF. CDR3 coding DNA: TGTGCCAGCAGCCTGGTACAGAGATTAAACTACAATGAGCAGTTCTTC.

This clonotype came up a few times. This chain uses TRBV12-3 or TRBV12-4 with TRBJ1-2; D not certain. V was trimmed by 2 bases and J by 6 bases, leaving 4 bases between them. The CDR3 is 11 amino acids. This CDR3 reads CASSLNNGYTF. In nucleotides, the CDR3 is TGTGCCAGCAGTTTAAACAATGGCTACACCTTC.

The sample holds a few counts of this clonotype. This chain links TRBV12-3 or TRBV12-4 with TRBJ2-7, with unresolved D. V shed 3 bases and J shed 7 bases, with 16 bases lying between them. The CDR3 spans 14 residues. CDR3 DNA sequence: TGTGCCAGCAGTTTCCAGCCACTGTTATGGGAGCAGTACTTC. It encodes CASSFQPLLWEQYF.

This clonotype has just a few counts. This chain uses TRBV5-1 with TRBJ1-1; D unclear. Germline CDR1 is SGHRS and CDR2 is YFSETQ. CDR3 size: 14 residues. Trimming took off 0 bases at V and 2 bases at J, with 8 bases between the two ends. DNA of the CDR3: TGCGCCAGCAGCTTGGATGGGTTTAACACTGAAGCTTTCTTT. Its translation is CASSLDGFNTEAFF.

This clonotype appeared a few times. This sequence joins TRBV5-1 and TRBJ2-7; D remains ambiguous. Trimming took 4 bases from V and 1 from J, leaving 9 bases between them. Germline loops: CDR1 SGHRS, CDR2 YFSETQ. The CDR3 consists of 13 residues. The CDR3 protein is CASSTPGSYEQYF. As DNA, the CDR3 is TGCGCCAGCAGCACCCCAGGTTCCTACGAGCAGTACTTC.

The V and J genes are TRBV16 and TRBJ2-1; 12 bases are a match to TRBD2. Germline CDR1 KGHSY, CDR2 FQNENV. V shed 5 bases, J shed 3 bases, and the junction held 5 bases outside the gene matches. The CDR3 is made up of 16 amino acids. CDR3 protein: CASSLLAGGFYNEQFF. The CDR3 DNA reads as TGTGCCAGCAGCTTACTAGCGGGAGGATTCTACAATGAGCAGTTCTTC.

The chain uses TRBV28 and TRBJ2-5, with D unresolved. Germline V gives CDR1 MDHEN, CDR2 SYDVKM. V was trimmed by 3 bases and J by 5 bases, leaving 13 bases between them. The CDR3 is made up of 14 amino acids. CDR3 loop: CASSFSPALETQYF. The CDR3 DNA follows: TGTGCCAGCAGTTTTTCCCCGGCCTTGGAGACCCAGTACTTC. Combining the CDR3 with reference TRBV28 and TRBJ2-5 gives the whole variable domain DVKVTQSSRYLVKRTGEKVFLECVQDMDHENMFWYRQDPGLGLRLIYFSYDVKMKEKGDIPEGYSVSREKKERFSLILESASTNQTSMYLCASSFSPALETQYFGPGTRLLVL.

The J gene is TRBJ2-2, the V gene TRBV27; D possibly matches TRBD1 or TRBD2 (5 bases each). The CDR3 runs 15 residues. Trimming removed 6 bases from V and 3 bases from J, with 14 bases in between. CDR1 is MNHEY and CDR2 is SMNVEV in the germline V gene (reference sequence). The chain's CDR3 is CASSFIGGDTGELFF. The DNA of the CDR3 is TGTGCCAGCAGCTTCATTGGGGGTGACACCGGGGAGCTGTTTTTT.

In the case of this clonotype: At one of its ends the junction is not consistent with the germline gene, which may arise from a read error. V is TRBV2 and J is TRBJ2-1, with 11 bases that match TRBD2. The CDR3 has 18 amino acids. Germline V gene data show CDR1 as SNHLY and CDR2 as FYNNEI. The CDR3 here is CACSFLAGGPISYNEQFF. Written as DNA, the CDR3 is TGTGCCTGCAGTTTCCTAGCGGGGGGTCCGATTTCCTACAATGAGCAGTTCTTC. The full variable domain, completed using reference TRBV2 and TRBJ2-1, is EPEVTQTPSHQVTQMGQEVILRCVPISNHLYFYWYRQILGQKVEFLVSFYNNEISEKSEIFDDQFSVERPDGSNFTLKIRSTKLEDSAMYFCACSFLAGGPISYNEQFFGPGTRLTVL.

This clonotype was counted ten times or more. The chain joins TRBV28 to TRBJ2-7, with TRBD1 identical over 11 bases. CDR3 length equals 14 residues. Germline V gene lookup returns CDR1 MDHEN and CDR2 SYDVKM. The junction had 5 bases not matched to a gene; V was cut back by 3 bases and J by 7 bases. The CDR3 here is CASSFWGQGDEQYF. CDR3 nucleotides: TGTGCCAGCAGTTTCTGGGGACAGGGGGATGAGCAGTACTTC.

V and J are TRBV3-1 and TRBJ2-1; D might be TRBD1 (6 bases). CDR3 length: 15 residues. The germline V gene encodes CDR1 LGHDT and CDR2 YNNKEL (reference sequence). Trimming pared 4 bases from V and 3 bases from J, leaving 13 bases between. CDR3 in DNA: TGTGCCAGCAGCCCGGGACACCGGTACTACAATGAGCAGTTCTTC. It is translated as CASSPGHRYYNEQFF.

This clonotype appeared many times. V and J are TRBV18 and TRBJ2-7; D gene unclear. Trimming pared 3 bases from V and 2 bases from J, leaving 14 bases between. Germline CDR1 and CDR2: KGHSH and LQKENI. The CDR3 spans 15 residues. The CDR3 coding sequence is TGTGCCAGCTCACCGTTGGCAGCTTCCACCTACGAGCAGTACTTC. It specifies CASSPLAASTYEQYF.

This clonotype was counted only a few times. The rearrangement joins TRBV20-1 to TRBJ1-6, with no clear D. The CDR3 contains 13 residues. Germline CDR1 reads DFQATT; CDR2 reads SNEGSKA (reference sequence). Trimming stripped 5 bases from V and 10 bases from J, with 15 bases between. The CDR3 DNA reads TGCAGTGCTCGCCCAGACCCATCGTCACCCCTCCACTTT. Its protein product is CSARPDPSSPLHF.

This clonotype occurred a few times. The chain is built from TRBV5-6 and TRBJ2-3; D is ambiguous. Trimming left V 3 bases short and J 7 bases short, with 12 bases between. CDR1 and CDR2 from the germline V gene are SGHDT and YYEEEE. CDR3 length equals 13 residues. In DNA, the CDR3 is TGTGCCAGCAGCTCCCCCGTGCGGAATACGCAGTATTTT. The encoded protein is CASSSPVRNTQYF.

This sequence joins TRBV28 and TRBJ2-7, with 10 bases lining up with TRBD2. CDR3 size: 15 residues. Germline-derived CDR1 and CDR2 are MDHEN and SYDVKM. V lost 5 bases and J lost 1; bases outside the gene matches: 5. The CDR3 protein is CASSPSGGQSYEQYF. In nucleotides, the CDR3 is TGTGCCAGCAGTCCTAGCGGGGGCCAATCCTACGAGCAGTACTTC.

This clonotype came up a few times. The rearrangement joins TRBV6-2 or TRBV6-3 to TRBJ1-5; D possibly corresponds to TRBD1 (5 bases). From germline, CDR1 is MNHEY and CDR2 SVGEGT. Trimming removed 6 bases at V and 3 bases at J, with 15 bases between. This CDR3 comprises 15 residues. The CDR3 loop is CASSLWGGPNQPQHF. In nucleotides, the CDR3 is TGTGCCAGCAGCCTGTGGGGCGGCCCCAATCAGCCCCAGCATTTT.

This clonotype has only a few counts. The chain couples TRBV10-3 to TRBJ2-1, with 9 bases lining up with TRBD2. This CDR3 spans 15 amino acids. Germline values: CDR1 ENHRY, CDR2 SYGVKD. J lost 1 base, V lost 11 bases, and 9 bases had no gene match. For the CDR3, the DNA is TGTGCCTCAAAGCGGGAGGTTGGTTCCTACAATGAGCAGTTCTTC. Protein: CASKREVGSYNEQFF.

J is TRBJ2-4 and V is TRBV5-5, with a weak D call TRBD2 (6 bases). Trimming pared 0 bases from V and 3 bases from J, leaving 19 bases between. The CDR3 runs to 18 residues. Germline V CDR1 and CDR2: SGHKS, YYEKEE (reference sequence). The CDR3 reads CASSLAKLGGFLKNIQYF. DNA of the CDR3: TGTGCCAGCAGCTTGGCCAAGTTGGGGGGATTCCTCAAAAACATTCAGTACTTC.